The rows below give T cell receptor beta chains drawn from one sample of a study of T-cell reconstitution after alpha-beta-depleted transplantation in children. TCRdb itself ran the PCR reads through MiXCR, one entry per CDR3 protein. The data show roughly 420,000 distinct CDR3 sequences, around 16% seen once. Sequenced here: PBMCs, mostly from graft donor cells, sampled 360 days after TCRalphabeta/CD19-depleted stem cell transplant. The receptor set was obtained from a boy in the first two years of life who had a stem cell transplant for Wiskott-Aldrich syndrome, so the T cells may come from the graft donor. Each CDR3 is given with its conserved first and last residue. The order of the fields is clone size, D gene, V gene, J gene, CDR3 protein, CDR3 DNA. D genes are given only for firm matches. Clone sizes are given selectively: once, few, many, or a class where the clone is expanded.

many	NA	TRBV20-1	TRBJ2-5	CSATREQETQYF	TGCAGTGCGACTCGGGAGCAAGAGACCCAGTACTTC
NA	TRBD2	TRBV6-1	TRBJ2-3	CASSGLERFFGTQYF	TGTGCCAGCAGCGGACTAGAGAGGTTCTTCGGTACGCAGTATTTT
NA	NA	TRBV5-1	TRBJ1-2	CASSLGAGIGGYTF	TGCGCCAGCAGCTTGGGCGCAGGGATTGGTGGCTACACCTTC
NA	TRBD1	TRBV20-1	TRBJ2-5	CSARRGLETQYF	TGCAGTGCTAGAAGGGGGCTGGAGACCCAGTACTTC
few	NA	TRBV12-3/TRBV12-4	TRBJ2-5	CASSLWASETQYF	TGTGCCAGCAGTTTATGGGCCTCGGAGACCCAGTACTTC
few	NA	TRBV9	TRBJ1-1	CASSTLGGNTEAFF	TGTGCCAGCAGCACTTTGGGGGGGAACACTGAAGCTTTCTTT
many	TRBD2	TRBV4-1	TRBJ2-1	CASSHYTSGGYNEQFF	TGCGCCAGCAGCCATTACACTAGCGGGGGATATAATGAGCAGTTCTTC
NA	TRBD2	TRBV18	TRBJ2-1	CASSPQREDYNEQFF	TGTGCCAGCTCACCCCAGCGGGAGGATTACAATGAGCAGTTCTTC
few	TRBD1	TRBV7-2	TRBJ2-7	CASSFLRQGVLSYEQYF	TGTGCCAGCAGCTTTCTCCGACAGGGGGTCCTCTCCTACGAGCAGTACTTC
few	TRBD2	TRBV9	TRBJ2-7	CASSVGSGRREQYF	TGTGCCAGCAGCGTAGGGAGCGGGAGGAGGGAGCAGTACTTC
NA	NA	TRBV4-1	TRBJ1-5	CASSHAGFNQPQHF	TGCGCCAGCAGCCACGCAGGTTTCAATCAGCCCCAGCATTTT
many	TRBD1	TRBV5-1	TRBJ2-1	CASRQDRVRYNEQFF	TGCGCCAGCAGGCAAGACAGGGTGAGGTACAATGAGCAGTTCTTC
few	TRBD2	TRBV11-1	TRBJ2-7	CASSDRWGALSGGNSYEQYF	TGTGCCAGCAGCGACCGATGGGGGGCCCTTAGCGGGGGAAATTCCTACGAGCAGTACTTC
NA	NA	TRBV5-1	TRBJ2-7	CASSLRTGRDEQYF	TGCGCCAGCAGCCTCCGGACAGGGAGGGACGAGCAGTACTTC
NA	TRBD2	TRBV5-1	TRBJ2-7	CASSFPGTSGSPYEQYF	TGCGCCAGCAGCTTTCCCGGGACTAGCGGGAGTCCATACGAGCAGTACTTC
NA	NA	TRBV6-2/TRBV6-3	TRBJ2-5	CASSYSGPSGVETQYF	TGTGCCAGCAGTTACTCCGGACCATCCGGGGTGGAGACCCAGTACTTC
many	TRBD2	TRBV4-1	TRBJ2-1	CASSQDRGPGLAGAYNEQFF	TGCGCCAGCAGCCAAGATAGAGGGCCGGGACTAGCGGGAGCATACAATGAGCAGTTCTTC
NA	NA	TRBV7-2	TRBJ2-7	CASSKLQGLVSSYEQYF	TGTGCCAGCAGCAAACTTCAGGGACTTGTCAGCTCCTACGAGCAGTACTTC
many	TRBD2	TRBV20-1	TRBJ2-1	CSARSLAGNEQFF	TGCAGTGCTAGATCACTAGCGGGAAATGAGCAGTTCTTC
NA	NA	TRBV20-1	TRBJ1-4	CSAPINRVNEKLFF	TGCAGTGCCCCTATTAATAGGGTTAATGAAAAACTGTTTTTT